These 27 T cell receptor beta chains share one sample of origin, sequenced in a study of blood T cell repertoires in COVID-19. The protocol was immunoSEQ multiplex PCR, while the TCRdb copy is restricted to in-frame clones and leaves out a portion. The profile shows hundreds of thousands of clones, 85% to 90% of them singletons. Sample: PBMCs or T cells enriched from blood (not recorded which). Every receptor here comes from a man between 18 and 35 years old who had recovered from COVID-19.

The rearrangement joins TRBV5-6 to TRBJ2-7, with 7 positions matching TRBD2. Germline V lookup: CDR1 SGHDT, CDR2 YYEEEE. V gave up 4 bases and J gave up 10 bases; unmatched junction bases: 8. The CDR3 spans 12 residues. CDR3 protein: CASSPGRGFQYF. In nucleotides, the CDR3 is TGTGCCAGCAGCCCAGGGAGGGGCTTTCAGTACTTC.

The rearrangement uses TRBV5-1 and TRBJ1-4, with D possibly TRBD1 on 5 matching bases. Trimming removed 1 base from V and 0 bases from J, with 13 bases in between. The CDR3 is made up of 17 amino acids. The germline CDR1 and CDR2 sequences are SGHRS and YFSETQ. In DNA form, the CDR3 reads TGCGCCAGCAGCTTGATGGGCAGGGCCTCAACTAATGAAAAACTGTTTTTT. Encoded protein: CASSLMGRASTNEKLFF.

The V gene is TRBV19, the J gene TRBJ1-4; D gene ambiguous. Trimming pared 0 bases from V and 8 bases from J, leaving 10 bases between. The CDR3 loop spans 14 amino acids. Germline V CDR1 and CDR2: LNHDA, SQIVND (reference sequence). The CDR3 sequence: CASSIEVEAEKLFF. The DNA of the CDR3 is TGTGCCAGTAGTATAGAGGTTGAGGCGGAAAAACTGTTTTTT. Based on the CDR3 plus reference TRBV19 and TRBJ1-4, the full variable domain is DGGITQSPKYLFRKEGQNVTLSCEQNLNHDAMYWYRQDPGQGLRLIYYSQIVNDFQKGDIAEGYSVSREKKESFPLTVTSAQKNPTAFYLCASSIEVEAEKLFFGSGTQLSVL.

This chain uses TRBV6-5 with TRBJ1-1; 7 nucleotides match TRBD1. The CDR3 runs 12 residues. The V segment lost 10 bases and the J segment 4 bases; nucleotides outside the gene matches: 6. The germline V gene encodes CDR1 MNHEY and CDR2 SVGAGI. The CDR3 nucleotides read TGTGCCACGTGTGACAGGGTCACTGAAGCTTTCTTT. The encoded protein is CATCDRVTEAFF.

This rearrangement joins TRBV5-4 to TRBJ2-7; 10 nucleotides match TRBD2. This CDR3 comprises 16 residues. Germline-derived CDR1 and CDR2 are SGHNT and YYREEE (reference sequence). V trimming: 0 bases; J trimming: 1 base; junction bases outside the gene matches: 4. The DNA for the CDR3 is TGTGCCAGCAGCTTGGGGTCTAGCGGGGGATCCTACGAGCAGTACTTC. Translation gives CASSLGSSGGSYEQYF.

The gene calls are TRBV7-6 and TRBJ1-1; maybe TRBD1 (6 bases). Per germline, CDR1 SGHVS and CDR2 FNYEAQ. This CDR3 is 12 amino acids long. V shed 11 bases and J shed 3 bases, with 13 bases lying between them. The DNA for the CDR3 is TGTGCCGGACCACAGGGTGACACTGAAGCTTTCTTT. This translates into CAGPQGDTEAFF.

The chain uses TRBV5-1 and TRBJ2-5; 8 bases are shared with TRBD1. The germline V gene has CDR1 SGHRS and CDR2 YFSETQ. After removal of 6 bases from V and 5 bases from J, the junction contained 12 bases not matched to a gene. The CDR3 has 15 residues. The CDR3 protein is CASTRDRRKGETQYF. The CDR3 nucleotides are TGCGCCAGCACCAGGGACAGGCGAAAGGGGGAGACCCAGTACTTC.

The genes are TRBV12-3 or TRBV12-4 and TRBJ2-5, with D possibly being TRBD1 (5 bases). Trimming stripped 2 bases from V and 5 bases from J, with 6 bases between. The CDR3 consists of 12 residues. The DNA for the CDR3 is TGTGCCAGCAGTTTAAACAGGGAGACCCAGTACTTC. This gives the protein CASSLNRETQYF.

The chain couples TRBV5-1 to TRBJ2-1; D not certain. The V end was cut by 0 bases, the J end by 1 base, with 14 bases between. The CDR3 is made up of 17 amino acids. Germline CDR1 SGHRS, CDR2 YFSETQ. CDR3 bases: TGCGCCAGCAGCTTGGGAGGTACGGCCCGATCCTACAATGAGCAGTTCTTC. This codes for CASSLGGTARSYNEQFF.

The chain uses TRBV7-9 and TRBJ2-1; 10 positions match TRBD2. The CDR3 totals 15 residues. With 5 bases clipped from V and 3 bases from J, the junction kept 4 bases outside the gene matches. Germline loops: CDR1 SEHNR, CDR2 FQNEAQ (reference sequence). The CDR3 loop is CASSPTSGDYNEQFF. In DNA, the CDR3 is TGTGCCAGCAGCCCTACTAGCGGGGACTACAATGAGCAGTTCTTC.

The CDR3 loop is CARSLMLLGGSYNEQFF. For the CDR3, the DNA is TGTGCCAGAAGCTTGATGTTGTTGGGGGGTTCCTACAATGAGCAGTTCTTC. This chain connects TRBV5-3 to TRBJ2-1; D is possibly TRBD2 (6 bases). TRBV5-3 is an ORF for which the function is uncertain. The germline V and J ends were trimmed by 1 base and 1 base, with 15 bases remaining between them. There are 17 residues in the CDR3.

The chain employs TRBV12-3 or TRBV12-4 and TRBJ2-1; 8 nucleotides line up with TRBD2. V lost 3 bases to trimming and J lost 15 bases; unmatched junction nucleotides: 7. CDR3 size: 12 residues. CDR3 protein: CASSFGAGGLFF. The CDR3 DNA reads TGTGCCAGCAGTTTCGGGGCGGGAGGCCTGTTCTTC.

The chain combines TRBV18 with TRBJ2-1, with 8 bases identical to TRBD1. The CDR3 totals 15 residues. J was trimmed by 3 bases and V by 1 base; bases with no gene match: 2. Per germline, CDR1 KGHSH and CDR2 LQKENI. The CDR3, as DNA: TGTGCCAGCTCACCACGGACAGGGAACTACAATGAGCAGTTCTTC. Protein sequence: CASSPRTGNYNEQFF.

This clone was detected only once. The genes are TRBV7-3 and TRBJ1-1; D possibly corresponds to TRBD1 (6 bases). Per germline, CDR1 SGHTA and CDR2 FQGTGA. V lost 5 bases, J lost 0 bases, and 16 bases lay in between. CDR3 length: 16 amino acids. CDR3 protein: CASSKGGGLMNTEAFF. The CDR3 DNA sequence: TGTGCCAGCAGCAAAGGTGGGGGCCTTATGAACACTGAAGCTTTCTTT.

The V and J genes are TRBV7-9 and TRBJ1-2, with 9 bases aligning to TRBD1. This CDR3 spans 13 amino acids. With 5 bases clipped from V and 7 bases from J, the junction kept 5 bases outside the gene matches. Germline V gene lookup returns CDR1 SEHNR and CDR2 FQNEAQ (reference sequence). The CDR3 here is CASSKDRGGGYTF. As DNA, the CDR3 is TGTGCCAGCAGCAAGGACAGGGGTGGTGGCTACACCTTC.

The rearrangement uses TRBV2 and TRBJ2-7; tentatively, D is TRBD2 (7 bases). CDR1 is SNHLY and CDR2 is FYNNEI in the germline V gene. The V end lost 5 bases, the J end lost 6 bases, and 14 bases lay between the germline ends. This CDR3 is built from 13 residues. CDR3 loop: CASSWAGGREQYF. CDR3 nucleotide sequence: TGTGCCAGCAGTTGGGCCGGGGGGCGCGAGCAGTACTTC.

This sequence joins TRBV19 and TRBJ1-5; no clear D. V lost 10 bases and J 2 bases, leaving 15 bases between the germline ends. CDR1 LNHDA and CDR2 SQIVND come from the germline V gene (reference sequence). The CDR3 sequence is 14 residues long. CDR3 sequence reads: CATSRRYGNQPQHF. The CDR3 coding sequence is TGTGCCACCAGCCGGCGGTACGGCAATCAGCCCCAGCATTTT.

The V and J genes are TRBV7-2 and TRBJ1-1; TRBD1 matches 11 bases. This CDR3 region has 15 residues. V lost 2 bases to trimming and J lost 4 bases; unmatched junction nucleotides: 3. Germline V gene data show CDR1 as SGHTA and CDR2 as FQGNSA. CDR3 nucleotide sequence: TGTGCCAGCAGCTTAAGGGACAGGGGGAGCACTGAAGCTTTCTTT. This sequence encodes CASSLRDRGSTEAFF.

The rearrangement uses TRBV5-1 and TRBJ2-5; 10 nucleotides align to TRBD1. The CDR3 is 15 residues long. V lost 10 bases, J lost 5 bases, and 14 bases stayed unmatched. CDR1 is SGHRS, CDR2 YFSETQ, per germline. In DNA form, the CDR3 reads TGCGCCTTTACCGGGACAGGGGTCTCCAAGGAGACCCAGTACTTC. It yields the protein CAFTGTGVSKETQYF.

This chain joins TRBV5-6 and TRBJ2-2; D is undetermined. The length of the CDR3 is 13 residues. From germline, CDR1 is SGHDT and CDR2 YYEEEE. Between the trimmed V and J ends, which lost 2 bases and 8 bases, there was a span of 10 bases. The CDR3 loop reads CASSFQNPGELFF. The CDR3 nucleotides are TGTGCCAGCAGCTTCCAGAATCCGGGGGAGCTGTTTTTT.

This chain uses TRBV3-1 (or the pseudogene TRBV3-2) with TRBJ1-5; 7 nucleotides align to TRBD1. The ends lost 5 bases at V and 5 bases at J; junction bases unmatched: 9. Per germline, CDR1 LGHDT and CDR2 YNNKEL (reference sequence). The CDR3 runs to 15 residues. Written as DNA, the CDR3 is TGTGCCAGCAGCAATAAACAGGGGATTGATCAGCCCCAGCATTTT. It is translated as CASSNKQGIDQPQHF.

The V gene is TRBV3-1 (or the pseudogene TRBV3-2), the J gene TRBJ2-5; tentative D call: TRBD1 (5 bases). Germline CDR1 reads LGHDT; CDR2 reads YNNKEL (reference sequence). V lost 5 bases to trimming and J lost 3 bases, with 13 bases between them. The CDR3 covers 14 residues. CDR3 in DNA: TGTGCCAGCAGCTCTGGGCAGGGCGAAGAGACCCAGTACTTC. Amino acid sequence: CASSSGQGEETQYF.

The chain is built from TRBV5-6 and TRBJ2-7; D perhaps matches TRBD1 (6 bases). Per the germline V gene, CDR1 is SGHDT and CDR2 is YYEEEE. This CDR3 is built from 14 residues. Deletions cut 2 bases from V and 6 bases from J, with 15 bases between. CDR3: CASSFRGNLPEQYF. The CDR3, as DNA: TGTGCCAGCAGCTTCAGGGGAAACCTTCCCGAGCAGTACTTC.

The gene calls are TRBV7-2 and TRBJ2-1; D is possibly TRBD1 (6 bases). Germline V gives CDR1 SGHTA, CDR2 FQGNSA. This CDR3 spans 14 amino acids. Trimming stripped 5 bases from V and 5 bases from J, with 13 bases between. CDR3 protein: CASSPGTLNNEQFF. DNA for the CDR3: TGTGCCAGCAGCCCCGGGACACTAAACAATGAGCAGTTCTTC.

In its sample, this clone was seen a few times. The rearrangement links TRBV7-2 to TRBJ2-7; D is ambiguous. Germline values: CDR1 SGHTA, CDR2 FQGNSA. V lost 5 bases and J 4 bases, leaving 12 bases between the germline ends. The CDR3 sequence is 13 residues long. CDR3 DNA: TGTGCCAGCAGCACCGGTCGAGGTTACGAGCAGTACTTC. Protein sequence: CASSTGRGYEQYF. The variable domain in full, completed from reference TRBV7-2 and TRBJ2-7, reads GAGVSQSPSNKVTEKGKDVELRCDPISGHTALYWYRQSLGQGLEFLIYFQGNSAPDKSGLPSDRFSAERTGGSVSTLTIQRTQQEDSAVYLCASSTGRGYEQYFGPGTRLTVT.

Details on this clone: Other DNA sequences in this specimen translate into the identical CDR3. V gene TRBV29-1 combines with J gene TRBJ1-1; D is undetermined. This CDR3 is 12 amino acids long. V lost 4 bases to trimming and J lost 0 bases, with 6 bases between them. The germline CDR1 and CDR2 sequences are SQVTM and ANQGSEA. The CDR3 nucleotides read TGCAGCGTTGGGACTGTGAACACTGAAGCTTTCTTT. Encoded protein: CSVGTVNTEAFF.

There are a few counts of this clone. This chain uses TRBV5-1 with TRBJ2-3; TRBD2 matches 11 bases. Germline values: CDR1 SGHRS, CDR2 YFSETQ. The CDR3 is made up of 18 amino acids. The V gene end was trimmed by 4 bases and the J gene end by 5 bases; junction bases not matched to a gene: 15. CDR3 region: CASSAPPPTSGEGDTQYF. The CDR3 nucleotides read TGCGCCAGCAGCGCCCCACCCCCGACTAGCGGGGAAGGAGATACGCAGTATTTT.